The present T cell receptor beta chain was sequenced within a study of OX40 agonist ivuxolimab in advanced cancers. Study as a whole: Those treated in dose escalation had hepatocellular carcinoma, melanoma, renal cell cancer or head and neck cancer.

As to this clone: The antigen remains unidentified.

Points from the study as a whole: Expanded clones were, on average, more numerous in CD8+ T cells than in CD4+. The 0.1-3.0 mg/kg partial responders had among the lowest clonal expansion.

Some clones are missing from TCRdb's copy, which holds only in-frame ones; the method was immunoSEQ multiplex PCR. The repertoire includes 23,000 or so clones, roughly 89% of them detected once, and around 15% sits in the top ten. Researchers took blood at baseline, on cycle 4 day 1, and on cycle 7 day 1. Germline values: CDR1 SGHNT, CDR2 YYREEE (reference sequence). V lost 7 bases to trimming and J lost 4 bases; unmatched junction nucleotides: 2. The CDR3 runs 13 residues. This sequence joins TRBV5-4 and TRBJ2-3; 11 bases line up with TRBD2. Sample: CD4+ or CD8+ T cells sorted from blood, taken in a trial of the OX40 agonist ivuxolimab. The TCR was taken from an adult with an advanced solid tumor such as melanoma, head and neck, liver or kidney cancer. CDR3 DNA: TGTGCCAGCCGGGGACTAGCGGCAGATACGCAGTATTTT. Encoded protein: CASRGLAADTQYF.